Following are 9 T cell receptor beta chains from one sample sequenced in a study of human T cells and chemical hapten exposure. As to time point: pre-sensitization, week 0. Stated treatment: therapeutic diphenylcyclopropenone sensitization with weekly scalp DPC. Each CDR3 protein gets one entry after TCRdb re-called the RACE reads with MiXCR. The repertoire consists of approximately 100,000 distinct CDR3 sequences, with 12% occurring once and the leading ten covering around 1.6%. This specimen was whole blood, taken in connection with sensitization to the hapten diphenylcyclopropenone (DPC). The receptors stem from a woman between 50 and 59 years old with alopecia areata. Some clones in this sample may be carry-over from other donors' samples.

This clonotype was seen more than once but under ten times. The chain links TRBV28 to TRBJ2-7; TRBD1 or TRBD2 may be the D gene (5 bases each). V was cut by 9 bases and J by 0 bases, with 9 bases left in between. Germline V gene lookup returns CDR1 MDHEN and CDR2 SYDVKM. This CDR3 spans 12 amino acids. The CDR3 sequence: CASEGRSYEQYF. The DNA of the CDR3 is TGTGCCAGTGAGGGGCGCTCCTACGAGCAGTACTTC.

There are many counts of this clonotype. The chain couples TRBV11-2 to TRBJ1-2; possibly TRBD1 for D (5 bases). The germline CDR1 and CDR2 sequences are SGHAT and FQNNGV. V lost 6 bases and J 5 bases, leaving 19 bases between the germline ends. This CDR3 is built from 15 residues. For the CDR3, the DNA is TGTGCCAGCAGACCAGTGGGCAGGGAGGGGTATGGCTACACCTTC. This codes for CASRPVGREGYGYTF.

The chain's CDR3 is CASSTGSHTDTQYF. The CDR3 DNA sequence: TGTGCCAGCAGCACAGGTTCTCACACAGATACGCAGTATTTT. The rearrangement links TRBV5-4 to TRBJ2-3, with a possible D match to TRBD1 (5 bases). The germline V gene has CDR1 SGHNT and CDR2 YYREEE (reference sequence). This CDR3 spans 14 amino acids. V was pared by 4 bases and J by 2 bases, with 11 bases between. The whole variable domain, filled in from reference TRBV5-4 and TRBJ2-3, reads ETGVTQSPTHLIKTRGQQVTLRCSSQSGHNTVSWYQQALGQGPQFIFQYYREEENGRGNFPPRFSGLQFPNYSSELNVNALELDDSALYLCASSTGSHTDTQYFGPGTRLTVL.

This clonotype was observed a few times. The chain recombines TRBV6-2 or TRBV6-3 with TRBJ2-7; possibly TRBD2 for D (5 bases). The V gene lost 6 bases and the J gene lost 3 bases, with 18 bases spanning the gap. CDR3 size: 15 residues. Germline V gene data show CDR1 as MNHEY and CDR2 as SVGEGT. Written as DNA, the CDR3 is TGTGCCAGCAGCTTCCTGAGGGAGAGCTTCTACGAGCAGTACTTC. Translating it yields CASSFLRESFYEQYF.

V is TRBV27 and J is TRBJ2-7; 8 positions match TRBD1. V lost 5 bases to trimming and J lost 5 bases; unmatched junction nucleotides: 8. The CDR3 is 14 residues long. Germline values: CDR1 MNHEY, CDR2 SMNVEV (reference sequence). The CDR3 is CASSPRQGADEQYF. The CDR3 nucleotides read TGTGCCAGCAGTCCTCGGCAGGGGGCAGACGAGCAGTACTTC.

The genes are TRBV7-2 and TRBJ2-2, with TRBD2 identical over 15 bases. The CDR3 is 16 residues long. With V trimmed by 5 bases and J by 4 bases, 2 bases remained unmatched. Germline V CDR1 and CDR2: SGHTA, FQGNSA. CDR3 sequence (DNA): TGTGCCAGCAGCGGGGGACTAGCGGGAGGCACCGGGGAGCTGTTTTTT. Translated: CASSGGLAGGTGELFF. Combining the CDR3 with reference TRBV7-2 and TRBJ2-2 gives the whole variable domain GAGVSQSPSNKVTEKGKDVELRCDPISGHTALYWYRQSLGQGLEFLIYFQGNSAPDKSGLPSDRFSAERTGGSVSTLTIQRTQQEDSAVYLCASSGGLAGGTGELFFGEGSRLTVL.

The V gene is TRBV5-1, the J gene TRBJ2-5, with D unresolved. V shed 0 bases and J shed 1 base, with 10 bases lying between them. This CDR3 has 15 amino acids. Germline assignment: CDR1 SGHRS and CDR2 YFSETQ. The CDR3 DNA follows: TGCGCCAGCAGCTTGGTGTCAGGACCCCAAGAGACCCAGTACTTC. This sequence encodes CASSLVSGPQETQYF.

This rearrangement joins TRBV5-1 to TRBJ1-2; D is ambiguous. CDR1 is SGHRS and CDR2 is YFSETQ in the germline V gene. Trimming cost V 2 bases and J 8 bases, with 16 bases left between them. The CDR3 has 14 amino acids. As DNA, the CDR3 is TGCGCCAGCAGCTTCTGGGGAACGGCTCGCGGCTACACCTTC. This encodes CASSFWGTARGYTF.

In this sample, this clonotype turned up many times. The chain has TRBV4-2 and TRBJ1-1, with 10 positions matching TRBD1. Germline V gene lookup returns CDR1 LGHNA and CDR2 YNFKEQ. CDR3 length: 18 residues. The V segment lost 0 bases and the J segment 4 bases; nucleotides outside the gene matches: 11. The CDR3 spells CASSQDAPWTGGRTEAFF. The CDR3 nucleotides are TGTGCCAGCAGCCAAGATGCGCCCTGGACAGGGGGGCGCACTGAAGCTTTCTTT.